The 5 T cell receptor beta chains presented below share a single source sample, sequenced in a study of chemoradiotherapy in HPV16-positive cancers. Data came from immunoSEQ multiplex PCR; TCRdb stores just in-frame clones and leaves some out. The sample consists of about 31,000 clones, about 80% of them appearing once. This sample comprised blood, obtained from a patient who underwent chemoradiotherapy. All receptors come from a human donor with HPV-associated anogenital cancer.

This rearrangement joins TRBV5-1 to TRBJ2-1, with TRBD1 identical over 11 bases. The germline V gene encodes CDR1 SGHRS and CDR2 YFSETQ. The V segment lost 4 bases and the J segment 6 bases; nucleotides outside the gene matches: 9. The CDR3 totals 16 residues. CDR3 bases: TGCGCCAGCAGCCCTCGCCCCGGGACAGGGGGCAATGAGCAGTTCTTC. Encoded protein: CASSPRPGTGGNEQFF.

The rearrangement uses TRBV29-1 and TRBJ1-2; D possibly corresponds to TRBD1 (5 bases). Trimming pared 6 bases from V and 0 bases from J, leaving 11 bases between. In germline, CDR1 is SQVTM, CDR2 ANQGSEA. The CDR3 loop spans 13 amino acids. CDR3 bases: TGCAGCGTCGAGACAGCTGCTAACTATGGCTACACCTTC. Translating it yields CSVETAANYGYTF.

V gene TRBV15 combines with J gene TRBJ1-2, with TRBD1 matching over 8 bases. J gave up 5 bases and V 6 bases, and 11 bases lay outside the gene matches. The CDR3 totals 15 residues. Germline CDR1 LNHNV, CDR2 YYDKDF (reference sequence). This CDR3 is CATRGQVVYGYGYTF. CDR3 nucleotides: TGTGCCACCAGGGGACAGGTCGTATATGGTTATGGCTACACCTTC.

The rearrangement links TRBV4-1 to TRBJ1-2; 9 nucleotides agree with TRBD1. V gave up 3 bases and J gave up 7 bases; unmatched junction bases: 3. Germline CDR1 and CDR2: MGHRA and YSYEKL. The CDR3 has 13 residues. CDR3 sequence: CASSQDRGGGYTF. The CDR3 DNA sequence: TGCGCCAGCAGCCAGGACAGGGGAGGTGGCTACACCTTC.

The chain joins TRBV6-1 to TRBJ2-7, with 7 bases lining up with TRBD2. Germline V gives CDR1 MNHNS, CDR2 SASEGT. V was clipped by 4 bases and J by 2 bases; unmatched bases: 11. The CDR3 contains 16 residues. The CDR3 region has the DNA TGTGCCAGCAGTGTGAACTACGGAGCGGGGCCCTACGAGCAGTACTTC. Encoded protein: CASSVNYGAGPYEQYF.